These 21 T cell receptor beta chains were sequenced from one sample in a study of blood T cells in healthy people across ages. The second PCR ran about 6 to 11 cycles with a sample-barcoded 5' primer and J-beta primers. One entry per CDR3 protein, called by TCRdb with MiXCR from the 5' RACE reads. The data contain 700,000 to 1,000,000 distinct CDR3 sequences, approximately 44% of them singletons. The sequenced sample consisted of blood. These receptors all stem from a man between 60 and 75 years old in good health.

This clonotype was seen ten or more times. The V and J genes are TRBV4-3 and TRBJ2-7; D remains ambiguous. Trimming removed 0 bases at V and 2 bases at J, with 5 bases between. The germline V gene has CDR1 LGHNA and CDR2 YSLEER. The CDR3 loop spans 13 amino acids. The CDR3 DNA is TGCGCCAGCAGCCAAGAGTTGGCCTACGAGCAGTACTTC. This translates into CASSQELAYEQYF.

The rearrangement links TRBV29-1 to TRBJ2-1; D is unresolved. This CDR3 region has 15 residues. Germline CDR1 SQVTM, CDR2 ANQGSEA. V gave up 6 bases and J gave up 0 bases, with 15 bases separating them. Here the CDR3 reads CSVGRRPSSYNEQFF. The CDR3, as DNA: TGCAGCGTAGGGCGGAGACCGAGCTCCTACAATGAGCAGTTCTTC.

The CDR3 nucleotides read TGCAGTGCTAGAGTGGAGACTCCCTATGGCTACACCTTC. Protein sequence: CSARVETPYGYTF. The genes are TRBV20-1 and TRBJ1-2; no reliable D call. This CDR3 spans 13 amino acids. The V and J ends lost 1 base and 4 bases respectively, with 10 bases between them. Per the germline V gene, CDR1 is DFQATT and CDR2 is SNEGSKA (reference sequence).

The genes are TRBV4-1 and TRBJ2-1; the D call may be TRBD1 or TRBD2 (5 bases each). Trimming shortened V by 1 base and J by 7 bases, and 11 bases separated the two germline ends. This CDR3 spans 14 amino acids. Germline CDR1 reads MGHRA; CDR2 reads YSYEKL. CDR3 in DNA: TGCGCCAGCAGCCAAGGGGGGTGGGGAAATGAGCAGTTCTTC. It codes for CASSQGGWGNEQFF.

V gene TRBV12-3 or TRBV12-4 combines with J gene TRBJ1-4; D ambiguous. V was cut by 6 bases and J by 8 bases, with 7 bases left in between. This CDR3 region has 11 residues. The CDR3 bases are TGTGCCAGCAGCCCCGGCGAAAAACTGTTTTTT. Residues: CASSPGEKLFF.

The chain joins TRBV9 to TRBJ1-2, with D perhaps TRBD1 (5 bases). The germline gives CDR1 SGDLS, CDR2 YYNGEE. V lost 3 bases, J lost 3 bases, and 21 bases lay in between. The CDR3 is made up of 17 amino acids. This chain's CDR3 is CASSEGHSENYYYGYTF. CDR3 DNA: TGTGCCAGCAGCGAAGGACACTCGGAAAATTACTACTATGGCTACACCTTC.

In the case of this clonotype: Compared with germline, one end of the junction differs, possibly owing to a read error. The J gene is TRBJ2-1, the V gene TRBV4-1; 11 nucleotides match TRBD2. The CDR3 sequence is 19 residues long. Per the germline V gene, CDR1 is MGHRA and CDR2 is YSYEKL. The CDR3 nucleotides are TGCGCCAGCAGCCAAGTGGGGCTAGCGGGGGGAGGGGGACTCAATGAGCAGTCCTTC. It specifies CASSQVGLAGGGGLNEQSF.

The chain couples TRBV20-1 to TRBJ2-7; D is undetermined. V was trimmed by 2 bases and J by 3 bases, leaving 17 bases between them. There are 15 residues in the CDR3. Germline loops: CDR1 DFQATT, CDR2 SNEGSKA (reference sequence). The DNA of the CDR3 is TGCAGTGCTAGACGCCTACCATCCACATACTACGAGCAGTACTTC. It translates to CSARRLPSTYYEQYF.

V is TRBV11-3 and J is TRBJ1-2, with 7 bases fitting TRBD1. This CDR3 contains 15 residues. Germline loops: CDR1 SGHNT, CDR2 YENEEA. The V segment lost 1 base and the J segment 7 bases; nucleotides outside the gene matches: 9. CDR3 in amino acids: CASSLAPTGIGGYTF. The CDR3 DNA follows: TGTGCCAGCAGCTTAGCACCGACAGGGATCGGTGGCTACACCTTC. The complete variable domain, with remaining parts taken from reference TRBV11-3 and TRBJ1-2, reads EAGVVQSPRYKIIEKKQPVAFWCNPISGHNTLYWYLQNLGQGPELLIRYENEEAVDDSQLPKDRFSAERLKGVDSTLKIQPAELGDSAVYLCASSLAPTGIGGYTFGSGTRLTVV.

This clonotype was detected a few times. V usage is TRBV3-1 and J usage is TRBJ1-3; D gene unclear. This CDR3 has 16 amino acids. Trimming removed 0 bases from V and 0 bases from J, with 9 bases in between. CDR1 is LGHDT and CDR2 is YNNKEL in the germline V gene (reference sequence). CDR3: CASSQDGTVSGNTIYF. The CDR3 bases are TGTGCCAGCAGCCAAGATGGCACGGTCTCTGGAAACACCATATATTTT.

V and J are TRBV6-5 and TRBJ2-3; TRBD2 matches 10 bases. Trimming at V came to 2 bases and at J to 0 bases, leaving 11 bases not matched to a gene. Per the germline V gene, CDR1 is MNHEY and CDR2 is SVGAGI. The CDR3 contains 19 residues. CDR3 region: CASSYNSALAGFSTDTQYF. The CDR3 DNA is TGTGCCAGCAGTTACAATTCTGCACTAGCGGGGTTTAGCACAGATACGCAGTATTTT.

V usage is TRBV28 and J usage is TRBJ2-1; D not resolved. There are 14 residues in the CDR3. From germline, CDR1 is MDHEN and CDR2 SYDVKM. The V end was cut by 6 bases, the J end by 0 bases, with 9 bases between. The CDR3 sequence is CASRYTGSYNEQFF. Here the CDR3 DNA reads TGTGCCAGCAGGTACACCGGCTCCTACAATGAGCAGTTCTTC.

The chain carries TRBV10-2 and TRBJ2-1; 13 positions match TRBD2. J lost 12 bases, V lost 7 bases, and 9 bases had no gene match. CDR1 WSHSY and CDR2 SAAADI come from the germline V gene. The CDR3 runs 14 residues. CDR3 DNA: TGCGCCAGCATTACTAGCGGGGGGGCCGTGGGGCAGTTCTTC. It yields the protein CASITSGGAVGQFF.

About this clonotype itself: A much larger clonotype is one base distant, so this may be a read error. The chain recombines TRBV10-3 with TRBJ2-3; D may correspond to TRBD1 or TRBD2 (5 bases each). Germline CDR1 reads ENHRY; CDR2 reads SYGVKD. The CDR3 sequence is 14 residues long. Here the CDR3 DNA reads TGTGCCATCACTCGGGACGGTAGCACAGATGCGCAGTATTTT. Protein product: CAITRDGSTDAQYF.

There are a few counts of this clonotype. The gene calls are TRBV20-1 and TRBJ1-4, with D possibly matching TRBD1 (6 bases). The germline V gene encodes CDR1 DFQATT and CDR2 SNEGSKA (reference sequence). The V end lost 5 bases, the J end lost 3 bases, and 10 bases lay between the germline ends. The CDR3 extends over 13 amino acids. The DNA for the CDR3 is TGCAGTGCTCTGACAGGTGCTAATGAAAAACTGTTTTTT. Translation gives CSALTGANEKLFF.

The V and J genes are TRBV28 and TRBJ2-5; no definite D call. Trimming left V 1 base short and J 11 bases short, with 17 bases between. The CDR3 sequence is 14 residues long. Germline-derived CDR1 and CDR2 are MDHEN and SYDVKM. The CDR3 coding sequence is TGTGCCAGCAGTTTATCAGCTCGTGGTGCCAAGCAGTACTTC. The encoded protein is CASSLSARGAKQYF.

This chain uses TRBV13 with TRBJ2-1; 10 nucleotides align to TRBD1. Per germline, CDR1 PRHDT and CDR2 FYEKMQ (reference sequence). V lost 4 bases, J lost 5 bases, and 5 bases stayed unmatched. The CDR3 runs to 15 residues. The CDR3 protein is CASSWGQGSNNEQFF. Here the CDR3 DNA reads TGTGCCAGCAGCTGGGGACAGGGGTCGAACAATGAGCAGTTCTTC.

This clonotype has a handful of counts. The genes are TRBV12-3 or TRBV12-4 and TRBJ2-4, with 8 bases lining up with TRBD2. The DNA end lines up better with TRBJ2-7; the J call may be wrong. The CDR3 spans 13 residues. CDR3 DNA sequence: TGTGCCAGCAGTTCGGGGGGGCTGAGCGAGCAGTACTTC. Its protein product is CASSSGGLSEQYF.

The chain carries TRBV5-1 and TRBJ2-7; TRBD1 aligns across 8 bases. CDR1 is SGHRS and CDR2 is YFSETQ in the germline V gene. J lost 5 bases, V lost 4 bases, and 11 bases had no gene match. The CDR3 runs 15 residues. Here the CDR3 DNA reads TGCGCCAGCAGCCGTTCTAACGACAGGGGCGACGAGCAGTACTTC. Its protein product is CASSRSNDRGDEQYF.

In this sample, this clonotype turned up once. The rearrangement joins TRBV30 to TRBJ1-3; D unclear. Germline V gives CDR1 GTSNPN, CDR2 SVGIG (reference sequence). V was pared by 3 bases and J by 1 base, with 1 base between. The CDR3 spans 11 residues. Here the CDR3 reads CAWRSGNTIYF. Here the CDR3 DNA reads TGTGCCTGGAGGTCTGGAAACACCATATATTTT.

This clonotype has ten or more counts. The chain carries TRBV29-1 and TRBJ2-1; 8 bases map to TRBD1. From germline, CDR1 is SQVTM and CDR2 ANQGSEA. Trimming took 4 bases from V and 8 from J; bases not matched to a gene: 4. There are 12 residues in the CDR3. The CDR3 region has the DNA TGCAGCGTTGGGACAGGGTTGGATGAGCAGTTCTTC. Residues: CSVGTGLDEQFF.